This TCR beta chain is from a study of shared clonotypes between healthy human individuals (dated by TCRdb to 2020 to 2021). A note on the overall study: Two women and a few men aged 18 to 49 years were included in the cohort. To estimate repertoire size and how much clonotypes are shared between individuals, the study performed deep sequencing of blood TCR repertoires from 4 to 6 healthy adults. To increase sequencing depth and limit assay-specific biases, different laboratories used diverse techniques to prepare libraries and sequence TCR repertoires. Between about 0.94 and 8.9 billion PBMCs per donor were obtained by leukapheresis.

There are 13 amino acids in the CDR3, from cysteine to phenylalanine inclusive. Left in the record is the CDR3 DNA by itself, 39 bases read in frame from the first base. CDR1 and CDR2 were assigned from the germline V gene as KGHSH and LQKENI. V lost 3 bases and J lost 4 bases, and the count of bases not matched to a germline gene is 2. The donors were healthy, HIV-negative adults who had no recently reported acute infections or vaccinations. All donors were Caucasian adults living in Nashville, Tennessee, USA. In the unsorted samples, roughly 90 million PBMCs were counted, and genomic DNA was extracted using the QIAamp DNA Blood Mini kit. Blood was collected by leukapheresis, and PBMCs were isolated by Ficoll-Histopaque density gradient centrifugation and then cryopreserved in liquid nitrogen vapor phase. Concerning this clone itself: Its specific antigen is unknown. No base quality values were provided; no much bigger clone lies one nucleotide off.

Overall results and qualifications from the work: Only blood was sampled, and tissue TCR repertoires likely differ from those in blood. Because the study included only a small number of donors, the genetic and exposure-history diversity represented was limited. Pairwise subsampling indicated that sequencing depth was expected to affect the degree of clonotype sharing among donors.

Using the deep immunoSEQ assay, TCR CDR3 regions were amplified from genomic DNA by multiplex PCR. Extracted genomic DNA from each cell subset was spread evenly across all wells of several immunoSEQ 96-well plates, with each plate serving as a replicate. For unsorted PBMC, each replicate PCR was loaded with 250 to 300 ng genomic DNA, equivalent to tens of thousands of T cell genomes. Ten immunoSEQ deep assay plates were used to sequence unsorted PBMC genomic DNA. Purified libraries were quantified with a Qubit 3.0 fluorometer, sized on a Bioanalyzer 2100, and re-quantified with the KAPA Library Quantification kit. Every immunoSEQ 96-well plate was sequenced on a dedicated single-read 150-cycle Illumina NextSeq 550 flow cell. The original methods were these. Because only junctional sequences without quality scores were contained in the immunoSEQ output, filtering matching that applied to full-length reads could not be performed. To assign V/J genes and CDR3, sequences were annotated using PyIR, a Python wrapper for IgBLAST v1.9, with IMGT germline references. Reads with weak V/J assignments (E-value above 1e-6), missing CDR3, stop codons, out-of-frame junctions, or ambiguous translated residues were removed. A V3J clonotype was defined by an identical inferred V gene, J gene, and CDR3 amino acid sequence. Percentage overlap between repertoires was calculated by dividing the number of shared unique clonotypes by the size of the smaller repertoire. Richness of each repertoire was evaluated using RTK rarefaction, the Chao1 estimator, and Recon v2.1 estimates of unobserved clonotypes. TCRdb mirrors the immuneACCESS table, restricted to in-frame sequences. Some clones are absent from its copies; in checked studies, under half trace to an unresolved V gene, and the reason for the others is unknown. From that table come the V and J calls and clone size; the DNA was used to work out D and trimming. The sample has 520,000 or so clones on record, around 79% of them singletons. The ten biggest clones cover roughly 13% of the sample.

Recombination connected TRBV18 to TRBJ1-2; 7 bases in the junction line up with TRBD1. Sequenced sample: PBMCs. The sequence came from a woman aged 40 to 55 in good health. Some clones in this sample may be carry-over from other donors' samples. The CDR3 loop reads CASSPGQSYGYTF. The nucleotide sequence is TGTGCCAGCTCACCGGGACAGAGCTATGGCTACACCTTC.